This T cell receptor beta chain was captured by sequencing in a study of cytomegalovirus exposure and HLA in healthy donors. Study-level findings and limits: There were reportedly fewer N-insertions in an Asian-associated ancestry cluster than the roughly 680-donor mean, in a later analysis.

Regarding this clone: Its antigen remains unidentified. This CDR3 is also generated by other DNA sequences in the sample.

The PCR contained 60 Vbeta and 13 Jbeta primers. Profiling relied on immunoSEQ multiplex PCR, and the TCRdb table lists in-frame clones only, not all of them. Of 99,000 or so clones listed, roughly 80% were seen once; the top ten hold about 6.9%. The V and J ends lost 5 bases and 5 bases, in that order; junction bases with no gene match: 5. From germline, CDR1 is MRHNA and CDR2 SNTAGT. CDR3 size: 13 residues. Nominal health characterized the donors when sampled, though unrecorded immune exposures were likely. This TCR was sampled from a man aged 30 to 39 in good health and CMV-seropositive. The rearrangement joins TRBV6-4 to TRBJ2-5; 7 bases match TRBD1. The sample taken for sequencing was PBMCs. CDR3 DNA: TGTGCCAGCAGTAGGGGGCCGGGGGAGACCCAGTACTTC. It codes for CASSRGPGETQYF.